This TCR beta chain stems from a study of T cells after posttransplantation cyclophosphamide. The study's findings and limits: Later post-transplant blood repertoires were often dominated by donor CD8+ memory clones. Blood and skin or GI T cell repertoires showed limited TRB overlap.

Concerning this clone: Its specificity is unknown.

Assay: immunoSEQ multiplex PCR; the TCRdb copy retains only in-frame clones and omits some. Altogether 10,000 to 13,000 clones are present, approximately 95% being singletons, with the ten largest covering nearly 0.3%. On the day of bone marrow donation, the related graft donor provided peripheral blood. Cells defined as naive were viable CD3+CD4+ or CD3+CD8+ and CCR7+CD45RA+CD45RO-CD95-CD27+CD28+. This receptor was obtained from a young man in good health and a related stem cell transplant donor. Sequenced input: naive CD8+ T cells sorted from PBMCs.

CDR3 in DNA: TGTGCCAGCAGCCCCCGGAGGGCCCAAGAGACCCAGTACTTC. Encoded protein: CASSPRRAQETQYF. The chain is built from TRBV7-3 and TRBJ2-5, with D maybe TRBD2 (6 bases). Germline V CDR1 and CDR2: SGHTA, FQGTGA. Trimming cost V 5 bases and J 1 base, with 11 bases left between them. This CDR3 is built from 14 residues.